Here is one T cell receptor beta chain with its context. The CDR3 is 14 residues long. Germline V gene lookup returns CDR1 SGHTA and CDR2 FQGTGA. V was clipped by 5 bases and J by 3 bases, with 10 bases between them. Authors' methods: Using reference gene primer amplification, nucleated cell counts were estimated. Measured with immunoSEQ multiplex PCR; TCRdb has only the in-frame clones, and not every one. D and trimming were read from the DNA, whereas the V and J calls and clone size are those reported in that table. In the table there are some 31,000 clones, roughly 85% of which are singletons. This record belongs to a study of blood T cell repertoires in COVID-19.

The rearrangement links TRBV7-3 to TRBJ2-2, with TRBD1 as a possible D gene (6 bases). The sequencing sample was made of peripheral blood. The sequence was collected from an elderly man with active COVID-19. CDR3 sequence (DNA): TGTGCCAGCAGCCCAGGGGCCCACACCGGGGAGCTGTTTTTT. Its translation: CASSPGAHTGELFF.